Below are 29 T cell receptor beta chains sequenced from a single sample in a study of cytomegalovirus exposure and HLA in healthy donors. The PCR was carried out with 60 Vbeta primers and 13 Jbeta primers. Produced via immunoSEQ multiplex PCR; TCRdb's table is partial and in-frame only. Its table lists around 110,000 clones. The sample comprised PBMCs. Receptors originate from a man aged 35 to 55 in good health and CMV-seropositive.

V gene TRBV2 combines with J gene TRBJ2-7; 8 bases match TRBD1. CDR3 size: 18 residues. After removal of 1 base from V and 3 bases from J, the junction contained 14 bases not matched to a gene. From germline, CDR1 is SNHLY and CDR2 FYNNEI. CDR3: CASSEGQTSVGQDYEQYF. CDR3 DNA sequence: TGTGCCAGCAGTGAAGGGCAGACTTCGGTGGGACAGGACTACGAGCAGTACTTC.

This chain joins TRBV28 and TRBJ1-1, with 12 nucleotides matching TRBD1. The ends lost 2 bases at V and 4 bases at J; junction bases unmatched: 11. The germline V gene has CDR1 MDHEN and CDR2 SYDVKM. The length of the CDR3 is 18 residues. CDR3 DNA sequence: TGTGCCAGCAGTTTACCGGGACAGGGGGCCTTTAGTTCCACTGAAGCTTTCTTT. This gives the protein CASSLPGQGAFSSTEAFF. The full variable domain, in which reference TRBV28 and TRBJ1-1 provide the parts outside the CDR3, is DVKVTQSSRYLVKRTGEKVFLECVQDMDHENMFWYRQDPGLGLRLIYFSYDVKMKEKGDIPEGYSVSREKKERFSLILESASTNQTSMYLCASSLPGQGAFSSTEAFFGQGTRLTVV.

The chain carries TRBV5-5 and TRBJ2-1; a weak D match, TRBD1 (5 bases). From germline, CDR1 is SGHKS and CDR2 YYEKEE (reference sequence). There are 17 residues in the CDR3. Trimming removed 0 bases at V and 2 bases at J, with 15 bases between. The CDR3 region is CASSLALLGHPYNEQFF. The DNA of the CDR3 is TGTGCCAGCAGCTTGGCCCTGCTTGGACACCCCTACAATGAGCAGTTCTTC.

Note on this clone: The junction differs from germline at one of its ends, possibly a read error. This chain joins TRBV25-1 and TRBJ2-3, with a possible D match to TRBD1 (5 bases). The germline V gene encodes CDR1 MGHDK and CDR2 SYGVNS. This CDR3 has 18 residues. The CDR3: CASGEPGGANRPTDTQYF. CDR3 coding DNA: TGTGCCAGCGGTGAACCGGGTGGGGCCAATCGGCCCACAGATACGCAGTATTTT.

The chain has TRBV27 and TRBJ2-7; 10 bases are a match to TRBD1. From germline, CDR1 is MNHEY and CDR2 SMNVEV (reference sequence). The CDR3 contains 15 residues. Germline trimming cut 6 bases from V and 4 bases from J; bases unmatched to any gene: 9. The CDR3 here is CASRIGGTGAYEQYF. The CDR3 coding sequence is TGTGCCAGCAGAATAGGAGGGACAGGGGCATACGAGCAGTACTTC.

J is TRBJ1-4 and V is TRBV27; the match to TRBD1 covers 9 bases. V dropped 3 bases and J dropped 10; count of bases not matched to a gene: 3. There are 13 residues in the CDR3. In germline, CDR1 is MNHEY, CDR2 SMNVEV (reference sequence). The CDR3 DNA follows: TGTGCCAGCAGTTTCGCACAGGGGGCAAAACTGTTTTTT. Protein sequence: CASSFAQGAKLFF. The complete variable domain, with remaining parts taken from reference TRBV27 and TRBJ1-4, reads EAQVTQNPRYLITVTGKKLTVTCSQNMNHEYMSWYRQDPGLGLRQIYYSMNVEVTDKGDVPEGYKVSRKEKRNFPLILESPSPNQTSLYFCASSFAQGAKLFFGSGTQLSVL.

The CDR3 here is CASSPLQGYEQYF. DNA of the CDR3: TGTGCCAGCTCACCACTACAGGGTTACGAGCAGTACTTC. The chain carries TRBV18 and TRBJ2-7; TRBD1 might be the D (6 bases). The CDR3 extends over 13 amino acids. V lost 1 base and J 4 bases, leaving 8 bases between the germline ends. CDR1 and CDR2 (germline): KGHSH, LQKENI.

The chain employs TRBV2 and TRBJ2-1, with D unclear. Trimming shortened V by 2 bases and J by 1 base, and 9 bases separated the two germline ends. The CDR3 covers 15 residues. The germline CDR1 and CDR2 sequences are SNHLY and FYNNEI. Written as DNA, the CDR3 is TGTGCCAGCAGTGAATACGGTAGTTCCTACAATGAGCAGTTCTTC. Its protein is CASSEYGSSYNEQFF. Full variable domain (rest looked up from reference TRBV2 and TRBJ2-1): EPEVTQTPSHQVTQMGQEVILRCVPISNHLYFYWYRQILGQKVEFLVSFYNNEISEKSEIFDDQFSVERPDGSNFTLKIRSTKLEDSAMYFCASSEYGSSYNEQFFGPGTRLTVL.

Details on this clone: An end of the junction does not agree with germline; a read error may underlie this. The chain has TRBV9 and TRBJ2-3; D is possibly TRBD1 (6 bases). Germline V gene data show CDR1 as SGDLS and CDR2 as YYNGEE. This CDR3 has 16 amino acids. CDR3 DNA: TGTGCCAGCAGCGTAGAGGAGAGCAGGGGTACAGATGCGCAGTATTTT. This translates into CASSVEESRGTDAQYF.

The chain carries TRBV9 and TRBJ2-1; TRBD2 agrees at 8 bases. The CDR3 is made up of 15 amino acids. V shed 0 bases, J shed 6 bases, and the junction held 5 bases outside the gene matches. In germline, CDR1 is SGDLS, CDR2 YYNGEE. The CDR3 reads CASSVVGLASNEQFF. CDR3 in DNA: TGTGCCAGCAGCGTAGTCGGACTAGCATCCAATGAGCAGTTCTTC.

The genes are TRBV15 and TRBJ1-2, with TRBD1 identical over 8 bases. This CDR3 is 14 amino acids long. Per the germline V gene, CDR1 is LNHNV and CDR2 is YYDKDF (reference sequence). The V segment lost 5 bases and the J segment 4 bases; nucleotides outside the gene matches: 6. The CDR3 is CATSPDRDRYGYTF. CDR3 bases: TGTGCCACCAGCCCGGACAGGGACCGCTATGGCTACACCTTC.

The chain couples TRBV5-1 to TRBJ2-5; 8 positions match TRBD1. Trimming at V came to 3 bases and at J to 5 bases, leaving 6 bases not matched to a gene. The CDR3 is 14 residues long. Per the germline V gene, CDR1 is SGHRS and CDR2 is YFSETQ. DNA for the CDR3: TGCGCCAGCAGCTCGGGACAGGTTCGTGAGACCCAGTACTTC. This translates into CASSSGQVRETQYF. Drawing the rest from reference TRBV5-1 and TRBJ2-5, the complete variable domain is KAGVTQTPRYLIKTRGQQVTLSCSPISGHRSVSWYQQTPGQGLQFLFEYFSETQRNKGNFPGRFSGRQFSNSRSEMNVSTLELGDSALYLCASSSGQVRETQYFGPGTRLLVL.

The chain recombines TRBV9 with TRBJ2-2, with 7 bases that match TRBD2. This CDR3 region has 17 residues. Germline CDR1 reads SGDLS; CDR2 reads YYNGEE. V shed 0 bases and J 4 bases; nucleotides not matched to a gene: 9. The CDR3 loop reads CASSVVVGGPGTGELFF. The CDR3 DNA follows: TGTGCCAGCAGCGTAGTGGTGGGAGGGCCGGGCACCGGGGAGCTGTTTTTT.

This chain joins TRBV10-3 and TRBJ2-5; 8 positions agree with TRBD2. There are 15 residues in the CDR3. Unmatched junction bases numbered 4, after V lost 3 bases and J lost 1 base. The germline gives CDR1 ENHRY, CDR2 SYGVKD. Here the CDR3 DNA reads TGTGCCATCAGTGACACGGGGGGGGTCCAAGAGACCCAGTACTTC. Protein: CAISDTGGVQETQYF.

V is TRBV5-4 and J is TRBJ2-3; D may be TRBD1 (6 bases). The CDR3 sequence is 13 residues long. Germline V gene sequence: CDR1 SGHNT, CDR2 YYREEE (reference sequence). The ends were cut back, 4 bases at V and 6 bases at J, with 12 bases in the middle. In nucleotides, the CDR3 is TGTGCCAGCAGCCAGGGGTCGTGGGATACGCAGTATTTT. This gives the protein CASSQGSWDTQYF.

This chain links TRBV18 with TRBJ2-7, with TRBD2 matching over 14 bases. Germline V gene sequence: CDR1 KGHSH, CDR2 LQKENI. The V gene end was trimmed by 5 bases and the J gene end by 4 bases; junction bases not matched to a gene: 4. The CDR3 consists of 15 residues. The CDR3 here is CASSRTSGRLYEQYF. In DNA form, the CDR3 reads TGTGCCAGCTCAAGGACTAGCGGGAGGCTATACGAGCAGTACTTC. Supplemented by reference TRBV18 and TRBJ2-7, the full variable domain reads NAGVMQNPRHLVRRRGQEARLRCSPMKGHSHVYWYRQLPEEGLKFMVYLQKENIIDESGMPKERFSAEFPKEGPSILRIQQVVRGDSAAYFCASSRTSGRLYEQYFGPGTRLTVT.

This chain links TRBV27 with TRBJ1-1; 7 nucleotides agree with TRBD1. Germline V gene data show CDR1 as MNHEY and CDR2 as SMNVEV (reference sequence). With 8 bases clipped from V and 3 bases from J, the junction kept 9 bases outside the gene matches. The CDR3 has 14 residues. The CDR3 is CASRDRVRDTEAFF. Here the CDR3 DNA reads TGTGCCAGCCGGGACAGAGTGCGAGACACTGAAGCTTTCTTT.

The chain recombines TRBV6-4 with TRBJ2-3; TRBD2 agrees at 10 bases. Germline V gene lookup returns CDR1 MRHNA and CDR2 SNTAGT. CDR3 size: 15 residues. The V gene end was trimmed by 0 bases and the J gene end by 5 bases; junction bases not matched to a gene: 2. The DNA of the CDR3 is TGTGCCAGCAGTGACTCGCTAGCGGGAGTAGATACGCAGTATTTT. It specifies CASSDSLAGVDTQYF.

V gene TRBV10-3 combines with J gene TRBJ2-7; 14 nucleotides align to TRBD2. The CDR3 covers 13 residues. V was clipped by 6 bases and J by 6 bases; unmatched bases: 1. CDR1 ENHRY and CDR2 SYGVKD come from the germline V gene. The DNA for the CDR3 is TGTGCCATCAGGGGACTAGCGGGAGCCGAGCAGTACTTC. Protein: CAIRGLAGAEQYF.

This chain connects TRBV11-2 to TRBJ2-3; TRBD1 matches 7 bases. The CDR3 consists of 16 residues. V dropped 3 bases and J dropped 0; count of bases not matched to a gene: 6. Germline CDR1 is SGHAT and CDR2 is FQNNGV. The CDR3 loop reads CASSLRDRPSTDTQYF. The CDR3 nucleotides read TGTGCCAGCAGCTTGAGGGACAGACCTAGCACAGATACGCAGTATTTT.

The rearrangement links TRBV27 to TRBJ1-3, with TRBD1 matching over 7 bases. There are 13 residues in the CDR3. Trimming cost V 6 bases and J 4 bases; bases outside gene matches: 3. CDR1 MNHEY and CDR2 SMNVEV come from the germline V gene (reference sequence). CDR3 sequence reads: CASRPDRGNTIYF. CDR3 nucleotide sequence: TGTGCCAGCAGGCCGGACAGGGGAAACACCATATATTTT.

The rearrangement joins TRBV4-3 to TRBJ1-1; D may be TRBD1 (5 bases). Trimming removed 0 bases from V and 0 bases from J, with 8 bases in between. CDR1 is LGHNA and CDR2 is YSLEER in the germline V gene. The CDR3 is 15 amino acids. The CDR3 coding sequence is TGCGCCAGCAGCCAAGAACACAGGATGAACACTGAAGCTTTCTTT. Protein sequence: CASSQEHRMNTEAFF.

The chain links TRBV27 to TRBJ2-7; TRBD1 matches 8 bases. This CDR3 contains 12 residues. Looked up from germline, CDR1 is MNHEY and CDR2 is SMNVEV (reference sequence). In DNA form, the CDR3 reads TGTGCGACCCGGACAGGGCTCTACGAGCAGTACTTC. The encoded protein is CATRTGLYEQYF.

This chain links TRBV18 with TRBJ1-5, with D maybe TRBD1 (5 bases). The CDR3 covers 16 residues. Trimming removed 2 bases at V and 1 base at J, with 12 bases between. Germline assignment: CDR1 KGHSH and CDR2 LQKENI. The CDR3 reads CASSPWQGGSNQPQHF. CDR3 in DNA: TGTGCCAGCTCACCATGGCAGGGTGGGAGCAATCAGCCCCAGCATTTT.

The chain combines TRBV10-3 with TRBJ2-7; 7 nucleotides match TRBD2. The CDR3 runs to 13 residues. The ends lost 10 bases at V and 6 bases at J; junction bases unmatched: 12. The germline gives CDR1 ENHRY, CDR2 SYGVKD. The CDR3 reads CATSRGGQLEQYF. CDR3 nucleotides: TGTGCCACCAGCCGGGGAGGGCAGCTCGAGCAGTACTTC.

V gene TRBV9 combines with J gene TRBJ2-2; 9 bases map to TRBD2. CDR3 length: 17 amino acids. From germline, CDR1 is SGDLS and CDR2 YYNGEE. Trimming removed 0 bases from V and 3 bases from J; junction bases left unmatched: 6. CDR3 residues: CASSVDVSGRYTGELFF. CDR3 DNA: TGTGCCAGCAGCGTAGACGTCAGCGGGAGGTACACCGGGGAGCTGTTTTTT.

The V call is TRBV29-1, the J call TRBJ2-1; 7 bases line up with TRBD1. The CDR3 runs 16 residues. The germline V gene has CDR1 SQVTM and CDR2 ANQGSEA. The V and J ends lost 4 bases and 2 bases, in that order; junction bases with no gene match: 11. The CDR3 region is CSVVLTQGRAYNEQFF. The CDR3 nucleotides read TGCAGCGTTGTTCTGACACAGGGGAGAGCCTACAATGAGCAGTTCTTC.

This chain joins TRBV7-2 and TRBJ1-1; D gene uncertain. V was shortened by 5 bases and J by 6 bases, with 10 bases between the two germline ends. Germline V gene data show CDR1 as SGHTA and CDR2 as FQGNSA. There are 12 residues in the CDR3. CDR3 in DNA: TGTGCCAGCAGCCCCTCTTCTCCTGAAGCTTTCTTT. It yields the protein CASSPSSPEAFF.

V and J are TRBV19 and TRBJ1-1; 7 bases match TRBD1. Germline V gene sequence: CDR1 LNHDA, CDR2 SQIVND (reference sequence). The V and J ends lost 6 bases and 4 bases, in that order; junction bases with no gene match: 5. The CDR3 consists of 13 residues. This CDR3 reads CASRDRRFTEAFF. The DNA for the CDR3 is TGTGCCAGTAGGGACAGGCGGTTCACTGAAGCTTTCTTT. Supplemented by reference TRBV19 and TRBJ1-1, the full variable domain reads DGGITQSPKYLFRKEGQNVTLSCEQNLNHDAMYWYRQDPGQGLRLIYYSQIVNDFQKGDIAEGYSVSREKKESFPLTVTSAQKNPTAFYLCASRDRRFTEAFFGQGTRLTVV.